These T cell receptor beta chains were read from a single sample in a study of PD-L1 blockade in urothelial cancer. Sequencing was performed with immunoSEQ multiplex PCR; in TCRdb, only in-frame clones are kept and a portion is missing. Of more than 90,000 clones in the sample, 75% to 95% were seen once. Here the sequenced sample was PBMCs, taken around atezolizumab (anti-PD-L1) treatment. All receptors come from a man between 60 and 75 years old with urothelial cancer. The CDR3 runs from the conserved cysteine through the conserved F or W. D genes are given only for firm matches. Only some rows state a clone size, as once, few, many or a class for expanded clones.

CDR3nt: TGTGCCAGTAGTCGGAGGGAGCGCGAGGAGCAGTTCTTC
CDR3aa: CASSRREREEQFF
abundance: -
d_gene: -
v_gene: TRBV19
j_gene: TRBJ2-1

CDR3nt: TGTGCCAGCAGCCAAGGGCCCGCGAACACCGGGGAGCTGTTTTTT
CDR3aa: CASSQGPANTGELFF
abundance: -
d_gene: -
v_gene: TRBV4-2
j_gene: TRBJ2-2

CDR3nt: TGTGCCAGCAGCAAGGGGCCTATTGGCGGGAAGCCCAATGAGCAGTTCTTC
CDR3aa: CASSKGPIGGKPNEQFF
abundance: -
d_gene: -
v_gene: TRBV7-6
j_gene: TRBJ2-1

CDR3nt: TGTGCCAGCAGCCAAGACGTGGCCGGGGGGGGGAGCTCCTACGAGCAGTACTTC
CDR3aa: CASSQDVAGGGSSYEQYF
abundance: -
d_gene: TRBD2
v_gene: TRBV4-2
j_gene: TRBJ2-7

CDR3nt: TGCAGCACGGACAGCCCCCTGGGCTACACCTTC
CDR3aa: CSTDSPLGYTF
abundance: -
d_gene: -
v_gene: TRBV20-1
j_gene: TRBJ1-2

CDR3nt: TGCAGCGTTGAAAAGGGACAGGGGGTCAATGAGCAGTTCTTC
CDR3aa: CSVEKGQGVNEQFF
abundance: -
d_gene: TRBD1
v_gene: TRBV29-1
j_gene: TRBJ2-1

CDR3nt: TGTGCCAGCAGTTTATCTTACAGGGCAAATACGCAGTATTTT
CDR3aa: CASSLSYRANTQYF
abundance: once
d_gene: -
v_gene: TRBV27
j_gene: TRBJ2-3

CDR3nt: TGTGCCAGCAGCCTACGATCAGGGAAATCGGCGACCCAGTACTTC
CDR3aa: CASSLRSGKSATQYF
abundance: -
d_gene: -
v_gene: TRBV28
j_gene: TRBJ2-5

CDR3nt: TGTGCCAGTAGGGTCCTCCCCCCGCGGGAGGACACAGATACGCAGTATTTT
CDR3aa: CASRVLPPREDTDTQYF
abundance: -
d_gene: TRBD2
v_gene: TRBV28
j_gene: TRBJ2-3

CDR3nt: TGCGCCAGCAGCCAGGAAGGGACTAGCGGGACATCAGATACGCAGTATTTT
CDR3aa: CASSQEGTSGTSDTQYF
abundance: -
d_gene: TRBD2
v_gene: TRBV4-3
j_gene: TRBJ2-3

CDR3nt: TGTGCCAGCAGTTACGAGATACAGGGGCCCTACACTGAAGCTTTCTTT
CDR3aa: CASSYEIQGPYTEAFF
abundance: -
d_gene: TRBD1
v_gene: TRBV6-6
j_gene: TRBJ1-1

CDR3nt: TGCAGCGTTGATCCTGGCACAGATACGCAGTATTTT
CDR3aa: CSVDPGTDTQYF
abundance: -
d_gene: -
v_gene: TRBV29-1
j_gene: TRBJ2-3

CDR3nt: TGTGCCAGCAGCGTATTTCACGGCTCATCAACGGGCAACGTCCTGACTTTC
CDR3aa: CASSVFHGSSTGNVLTF
abundance: -
d_gene: -
v_gene: TRBV9
j_gene: TRBJ2-6

CDR3nt: TGTGCCAGCAGCCCCCGGGCCCCCCTGGGGGGTGAGCAGTTCTTC
CDR3aa: CASSPRAPLGGEQFF
abundance: -
d_gene: -
v_gene: TRBV9
j_gene: TRBJ2-1

CDR3nt: TGCAGAGCAGCGGATATGGACTCTCTCTACAATGAGCAGTTCTTC
CDR3aa: CRAADMDSLYNEQFF
abundance: -
d_gene: -
v_gene: TRBV29-1
j_gene: TRBJ2-1

CDR3nt: TGTGCCAGCAGCTTAGCGGCAACCTCCTACAATGAGCAGTTCTTC
CDR3aa: CASSLAATSYNEQFF
abundance: -
d_gene: -
v_gene: TRBV7-2
j_gene: TRBJ2-1

CDR3nt: TGTGCCAGCAGCTCCCAGGGGGGAGCGGTTTACAATGAGCAGTTCTTC
CDR3aa: CASSSQGGAVYNEQFF
abundance: -
d_gene: -
v_gene: TRBV7-3
j_gene: TRBJ2-1

CDR3nt: TGCGCCAGCAGCTTGGACGGCTACGAGCAGTACTTC
CDR3aa: CASSLDGYEQYF
abundance: few
d_gene: -
v_gene: TRBV5-1
j_gene: TRBJ2-7

CDR3nt: TGCGCCAGCAGCTTCCTAGGCGGGAGAGAATCCTACAATGAGCAGTTCTTC
CDR3aa: CASSFLGGRESYNEQFF
abundance: -
d_gene: TRBD2
v_gene: TRBV5-1
j_gene: TRBJ2-1

CDR3nt: TGTGCCAGCAGTTTATCTCGGACAGGGTGGTTAGGCTACACCTTC
CDR3aa: CASSLSRTGWLGYTF
abundance: -
d_gene: TRBD1
v_gene: TRBV27
j_gene: TRBJ1-2

CDR3nt: TGTGCCAGCTCACAACAAGAAGAGACCCAGTACTTC
CDR3aa: CASSQQEETQYF
abundance: -
d_gene: -
v_gene: TRBV18
j_gene: TRBJ2-5

CDR3nt: TGTGCCAGCAGCCCTAACAGCGGGAGTTACAATGAGCAGTTCTTC
CDR3aa: CASSPNSGSYNEQFF
abundance: -
d_gene: TRBD2
v_gene: TRBV7-2
j_gene: TRBJ2-1

CDR3nt: TGTGCCAGCAGCTTAGAGGAGGGCCAGCCCCAGCATTTT
CDR3aa: CASSLEEGQPQHF
abundance: -
d_gene: -
v_gene: TRBV7-8
j_gene: TRBJ1-5

CDR3nt: TGTGCCAGCAGCGAGGGAACCGGGACTAGCGGGGCCAATGAGCAGTTCTTC
CDR3aa: CASSEGTGTSGANEQFF
abundance: -
d_gene: TRBD2
v_gene: TRBV9
j_gene: TRBJ2-1

CDR3nt: TGCGCCAGCAGCTTGCTGGTACAGGCCAATGAGCAGTTCTTC
CDR3aa: CASSLLVQANEQFF
abundance: -
d_gene: -
v_gene: TRBV5-1
j_gene: TRBJ2-1

CDR3nt: TGCGCCAGCAGCTGGGGGGACAGGGGAAACGAGCAGTACTTC
CDR3aa: CASSWGDRGNEQYF
abundance: -
d_gene: TRBD1
v_gene: TRBV5-1
j_gene: TRBJ2-7

CDR3nt: TGCGCCAGCAGCTTGACAGGGGTCTCTGGAAACACCATATATTTT
CDR3aa: CASSLTGVSGNTIYF
abundance: -
d_gene: TRBD1
v_gene: TRBV5-1
j_gene: TRBJ1-3

CDR3nt: TGTGCCAGCAGTCCAGACAGGGGAGAGACCCAGTACTTC
CDR3aa: CASSPDRGETQYF
abundance: -
d_gene: TRBD1
v_gene: TRBV6-4
j_gene: TRBJ2-5

CDR3nt: TGCGCCAGCAGCCAAGGGGCCAGGGGCTACACTGAAGCTTTCTTT
CDR3aa: CASSQGARGYTEAFF
abundance: -
d_gene: -
v_gene: TRBV4-1
j_gene: TRBJ1-1

CDR3nt: TGTGCCAGCAGCTTAGGAGGAGCGGGGGGGACAGATACGCAGTATTTT
CDR3aa: CASSLGGAGGTDTQYF
abundance: -
d_gene: TRBD2
v_gene: TRBV7-2
j_gene: TRBJ2-3

CDR3nt: TGCGCCAGCAGCTTGTCGACAGGGGTTAACGAGCAGTACTTC
CDR3aa: CASSLSTGVNEQYF
abundance: -
d_gene: TRBD1
v_gene: TRBV5-1
j_gene: TRBJ2-7

CDR3nt: TGCGCCAGCAGCTTGGGCCCACAGGGGGCTGGCACCGGGGAGCTGTTTTTT
CDR3aa: CASSLGPQGAGTGELFF
abundance: once
d_gene: TRBD1
v_gene: TRBV5-1
j_gene: TRBJ2-2

CDR3nt: TGTGCCAGCAGCTTCAGGGATCAGCCCCAGCATTTT
CDR3aa: CASSFRDQPQHF
abundance: -
d_gene: -
v_gene: TRBV5-4
j_gene: TRBJ1-5

CDR3nt: TGTGCCAGCAGCCAGCGGGAGATCCGCGAGCAGTACTTC
CDR3aa: CASSQREIREQYF
abundance: once
d_gene: TRBD2
v_gene: TRBV11-2
j_gene: TRBJ2-7

CDR3nt: TGTGCCATCAGTCGCAGACAGGCCACCATCTCCGGGGAGCTGTTTTTT
CDR3aa: CAISRRQATISGELFF
abundance: -
d_gene: -
v_gene: TRBV10-3
j_gene: TRBJ2-2

CDR3nt: TGTGCCAGTAGTCTCGGGACAGGCCGTTCCTACGAGCAGTACTTC
CDR3aa: CASSLGTGRSYEQYF
abundance: -
d_gene: TRBD1
v_gene: TRBV19
j_gene: TRBJ2-7

CDR3nt: TGTGCCAGCAGCCTGGGACTAGCGGGTAACTCCGGGGAGCTGTTTTTT
CDR3aa: CASSLGLAGNSGELFF
abundance: -
d_gene: TRBD2
v_gene: TRBV7-9
j_gene: TRBJ2-2

CDR3nt: TGTGCCAGCAGCTTAGCCCAGGGATCGACCTACGAGCAGTACTTC
CDR3aa: CASSLAQGSTYEQYF
abundance: -
d_gene: -
v_gene: TRBV11-2
j_gene: TRBJ2-7

CDR3nt: TGTGCCAGCACTCGGGGGGGGCTGACATCCTACGAGCAGTACTTC
CDR3aa: CASTRGGLTSYEQYF
abundance: -
d_gene: TRBD2
v_gene: TRBV5-8
j_gene: TRBJ2-7

CDR3nt: TGTGCCAGCAGTGAAGAGGTCGGCCAGGGCTATGGCTACACCTTC
CDR3aa: CASSEEVGQGYGYTF
abundance: once
d_gene: -
v_gene: TRBV6-1
j_gene: TRBJ1-2

CDR3nt: TGTGCCAGCAGCAGAGCGGGGGGTTACGAGCAGTACTTC
CDR3aa: CASSRAGGYEQYF
abundance: -
d_gene: TRBD2
v_gene: TRBV9
j_gene: TRBJ2-7

CDR3nt: TGCGCCAGCAGCTCCTCAGGGAATCCCTTAAACTATGGCTACACCTTC
CDR3aa: CASSSSGNPLNYGYTF
abundance: -
d_gene: -
v_gene: TRBV5-1
j_gene: TRBJ1-2

CDR3nt: TGTGCCAGCAGTTTATCGGGGGGCCCCTACGAGCAGTACTTC
CDR3aa: CASSLSGGPYEQYF
abundance: -
d_gene: -
v_gene: TRBV28
j_gene: TRBJ2-7

CDR3nt: TGTGCCAGCAGCGAAGTACAGGGGGTAGACTATGGCTACACCTTC
CDR3aa: CASSEVQGVDYGYTF
abundance: -
d_gene: TRBD1
v_gene: TRBV7-2
j_gene: TRBJ1-2

CDR3nt: TGTGCCAGCAGTTTGGCGGGGGGAGGAGATACGCAGTATTTT
CDR3aa: CASSLAGGGDTQYF
abundance: once
d_gene: TRBD2
v_gene: TRBV6-5
j_gene: TRBJ2-3

CDR3nt: TGTGCCAGCAGCTTAGACAGGGCGGGCTACGAGCAGTACTTC
CDR3aa: CASSLDRAGYEQYF
abundance: -
d_gene: -
v_gene: TRBV7-2
j_gene: TRBJ2-7

CDR3nt: TGCGCCAGCAGCTTGAGGGGGGGAAGCACAGATACGCAGTATTTT
CDR3aa: CASSLRGGSTDTQYF
abundance: -
d_gene: -
v_gene: TRBV5-1
j_gene: TRBJ2-3

CDR3nt: TGCAGCGTTGTAACTGGACAGGGGGCTTCCGGGGAGCTGTTTTTT
CDR3aa: CSVVTGQGASGELFF
abundance: -
d_gene: TRBD1
v_gene: TRBV29-1
j_gene: TRBJ2-2

CDR3nt: TGTGCCAGCTCACAAAGGGACAGGGAGGTTTTCGGCGAGCAGTACTTC
CDR3aa: CASSQRDREVFGEQYF
abundance: -
d_gene: TRBD1
v_gene: TRBV18
j_gene: TRBJ2-7

CDR3nt: TGTGCCAGCAGCGTGGCACACACAGATACGCAGTATTTT
CDR3aa: CASSVAHTDTQYF
abundance: -
d_gene: -
v_gene: TRBV9
j_gene: TRBJ2-3

CDR3nt: TGTGCCAGCAGCTTAGCGGAGGACAGGACTGGCTACACCTTC
CDR3aa: CASSLAEDRTGYTF
abundance: -
d_gene: TRBD1
v_gene: TRBV7-6
j_gene: TRBJ1-2

CDR3nt: TGTGCCACCAAGGGACAACCAGGGGGCACAGATACGCAGTATTTT
CDR3aa: CATKGQPGGTDTQYF
abundance: -
d_gene: -
v_gene: TRBV15
j_gene: TRBJ2-3

CDR3nt: TGTGCCAGTAGCCACAGGACAGGGAGCGATCAGCCCCAGCATTTT
CDR3aa: CASSHRTGSDQPQHF
abundance: -
d_gene: TRBD1
v_gene: TRBV19
j_gene: TRBJ1-5

CDR3nt: TGTGCCAGCAGCTCCGCGGGACCGACTGAAGCTTTCTTT
CDR3aa: CASSSAGPTEAFF
abundance: -
d_gene: -
v_gene: TRBV7-9
j_gene: TRBJ1-1

CDR3nt: TGTGCCAGCTCAACCACGAGCGGAGTCGGCCAAGAGACCCAGTACTTC
CDR3aa: CASSTTSGVGQETQYF
abundance: -
d_gene: -
v_gene: TRBV18
j_gene: TRBJ2-5

CDR3nt: TGTGCCAGCAGCTTGGGCGGGACAGGGGTTCAGCCCCAGCATTTT
CDR3aa: CASSLGGTGVQPQHF
abundance: -
d_gene: TRBD1
v_gene: TRBV7-2
j_gene: TRBJ1-5

CDR3nt: TGTGCCAGCAGCCTCGACAGGGCCGGTGAGCAGTTCTTC
CDR3aa: CASSLDRAGEQFF
abundance: -
d_gene: TRBD1
v_gene: TRBV14
j_gene: TRBJ2-1

CDR3nt: TGTGCCTGGAGTGATTCCGGACTGGGAAATGAAGCTTTCTTT
CDR3aa: CAWSDSGLGNEAFF
abundance: -
d_gene: -
v_gene: TRBV30
j_gene: TRBJ1-1

CDR3nt: TGCGCCAGCAGCTTACAGACCACCGGAACGAACACCGGGGAGCTGTTTTTT
CDR3aa: CASSLQTTGTNTGELFF
abundance: -
d_gene: -
v_gene: TRBV5-1
j_gene: TRBJ2-2

CDR3nt: TGTGCCAGCAGTTACTCGAAACAGGTCCACTCCTACGAGCAGTACTTC
CDR3aa: CASSYSKQVHSYEQYF
abundance: -
d_gene: -
v_gene: TRBV6-5
j_gene: TRBJ2-7